This TCR beta chain was recovered during a study of cytomegalovirus exposure and HLA in healthy donors. Study context: Earlier, some 180 million T cells were analyzed, and some 120 million unique TCR beta sequences were found among them.

Only a few counts were recorded for this clone. Its antigen is not identified. This CDR3 is built from 14 residues. The germline V gene has CDR1 SGHAT and CDR2 FQDESV (reference sequence). J was trimmed by 5 bases and V by 4 bases; bases with no gene match: 8. General observations from the study: Earlier analysis yielded a pattern in which most TCR beta V segments were productive about 87% or about 30% of the time. A later analysis reportedly identified an Asian-associated ancestry cluster as carrying fewer N-insertions than the approximately 670-donor mean.

PCR involved 60 Vbeta and 13 Jbeta primers. This table comes from immunoSEQ multiplex PCR, and its TCRdb copy is limited to in-frame clones, with some not included. The table has about 160,000 clones, about 75% seen once. The sequence came from a female donor in good health and CMV-seronegative. This sequence joins TRBV11-1 and TRBJ2-7; 7 positions match TRBD2. Sequencing was done on a sample of PBMCs. CDR3 nucleotides: TGTGCCAGCAGCTCGAGCGGGAACGGGGACGAGCAGTACTTC. Residues: CASSSSGNGDEQYF.